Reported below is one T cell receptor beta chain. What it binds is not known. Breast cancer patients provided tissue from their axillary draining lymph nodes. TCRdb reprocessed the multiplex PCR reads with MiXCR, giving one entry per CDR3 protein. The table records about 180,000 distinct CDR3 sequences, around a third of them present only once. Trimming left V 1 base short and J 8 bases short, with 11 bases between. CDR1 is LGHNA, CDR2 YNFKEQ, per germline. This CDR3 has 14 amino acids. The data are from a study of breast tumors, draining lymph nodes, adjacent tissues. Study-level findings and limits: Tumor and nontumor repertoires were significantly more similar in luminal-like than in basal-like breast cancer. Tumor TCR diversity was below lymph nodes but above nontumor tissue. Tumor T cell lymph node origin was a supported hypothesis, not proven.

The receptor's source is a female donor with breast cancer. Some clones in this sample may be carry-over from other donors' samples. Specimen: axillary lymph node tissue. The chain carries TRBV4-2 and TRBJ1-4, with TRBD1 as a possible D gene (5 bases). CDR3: CASSQASGGEKLFF. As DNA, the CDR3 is TGTGCCAGCAGCCAAGCCTCGGGGGGAGAAAAACTGTTTTTT.